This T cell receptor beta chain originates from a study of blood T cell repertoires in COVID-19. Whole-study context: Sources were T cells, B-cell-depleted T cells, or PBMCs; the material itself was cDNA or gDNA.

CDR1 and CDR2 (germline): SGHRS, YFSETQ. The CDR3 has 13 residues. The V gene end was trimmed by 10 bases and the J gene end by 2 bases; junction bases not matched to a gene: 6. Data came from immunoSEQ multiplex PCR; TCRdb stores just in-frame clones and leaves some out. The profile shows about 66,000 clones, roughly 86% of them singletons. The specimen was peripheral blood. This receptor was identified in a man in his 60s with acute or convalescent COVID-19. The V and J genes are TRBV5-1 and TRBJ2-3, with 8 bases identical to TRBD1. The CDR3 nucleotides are TGCGCCTCCCGGACAGGGCACACAGATACGCAGTATTTT. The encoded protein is CASRTGHTDTQYF.